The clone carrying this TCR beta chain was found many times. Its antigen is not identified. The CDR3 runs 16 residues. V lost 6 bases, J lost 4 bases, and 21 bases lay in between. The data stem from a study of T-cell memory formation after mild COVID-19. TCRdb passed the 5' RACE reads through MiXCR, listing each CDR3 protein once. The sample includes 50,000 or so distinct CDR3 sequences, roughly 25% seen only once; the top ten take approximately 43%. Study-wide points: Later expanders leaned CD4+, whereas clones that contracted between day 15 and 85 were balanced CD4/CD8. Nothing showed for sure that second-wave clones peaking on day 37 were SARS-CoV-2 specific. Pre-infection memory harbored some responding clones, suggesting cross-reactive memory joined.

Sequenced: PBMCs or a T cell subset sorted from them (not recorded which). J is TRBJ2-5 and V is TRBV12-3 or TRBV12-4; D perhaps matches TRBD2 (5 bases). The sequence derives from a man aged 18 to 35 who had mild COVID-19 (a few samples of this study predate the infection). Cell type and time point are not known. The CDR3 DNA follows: TGTGCCAGCAGCCAGAGTCCGGGGAGAAACGTAGAGACCCAGTACTTC. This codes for CASSQSPGRNVETQYF.